The 13 T cell receptor beta chains given below trace back to one sample, sequenced in a study of OX40 agonist ivuxolimab in advanced cancers. Profiling relied on immunoSEQ multiplex PCR, and the TCRdb table lists in-frame clones only, not all of them. The data hold 65,000 to 85,000 clones, with around 84% observed a single time. The sample here was CD4+ or CD8+ T cells sorted from blood, taken in a trial of the OX40 agonist ivuxolimab. The source of these receptors is an adult with an advanced solid tumor such as melanoma, head and neck, liver or kidney cancer.

The rearrangement uses TRBV19 and TRBJ1-1; D is ambiguous. Germline CDR1 and CDR2: LNHDA and SQIVND (reference sequence). Trimming pared 6 bases from V and 4 bases from J, leaving 15 bases between. The CDR3 consists of 14 residues. The CDR3 DNA reads TGTGCCAGTAGAGACACACCCTCGGGCACTGAAGCTTTCTTT. It specifies CASRDTPSGTEAFF.

The DNA for the CDR3 is TGTGCCAGCAGATCGGACAGCCTGCGCGAGCAGTACTTC. Amino acids: CASRSDSLREQYF. J is TRBJ2-7 and V is TRBV27; the D gene is possibly TRBD1 (6 bases). V was trimmed by 6 bases and J by 6 bases, leaving 15 bases between them. The V gene's germline CDR1 is MNHEY and CDR2 SMNVEV (reference sequence). The CDR3 runs 13 residues.

V gene TRBV30 combines with J gene TRBJ2-7, with a tentative D call TRBD1 (6 bases). Germline V gene sequence: CDR1 GTSNPN, CDR2 SVGIG (reference sequence). This CDR3 is 12 amino acids long. V was clipped by 3 bases and J by 3 bases, with 9 bases between them. CDR3 in amino acids: CAWRQGRYEQYF. The CDR3 region has the DNA TGTGCCTGGAGACAGGGACGCTACGAGCAGTACTTC.

The CDR3 region is CASSPQGHVSYEQYF. CDR3 bases: TGTGCCAGCAGCCCTCAGGGACACGTTAGCTACGAGCAGTACTTC. The rearrangement links TRBV5-5 to TRBJ2-7; weak D call: TRBD1 (6 bases). The CDR3 runs 15 residues. Germline lookup yields CDR1 SGHKS and CDR2 YYEKEE (reference sequence). The V end was cut by 4 bases, the J end by 3 bases, with 17 bases between. Full variable domain (outside the CDR3, taken from reference TRBV5-5 and TRBJ2-7): DAGVTQSPTHLIKTRGQQVTLRCSPISGHKSVSWYQQVLGQGPQFIFQYYEKEERGRGNFPDRFSARQFPNYSSELNVNALLLGDSALYLCASSPQGHVSYEQYFGPGTRLTVT.

V usage is TRBV7-2 and J usage is TRBJ1-4; 8 nucleotides align to TRBD1. CDR1 is SGHTA and CDR2 is FQGNSA in the germline V gene. CDR3 length: 16 residues. V shed 6 bases, J shed 2 bases, and the junction held 8 bases outside the gene matches. Here the CDR3 reads CASRPTGGVTNEKLFF. The CDR3 nucleotides are TGTGCCAGCAGACCAACAGGGGGGGTGACTAATGAAAAACTGTTTTTT. Combining the CDR3 with reference TRBV7-2 and TRBJ1-4 gives the whole variable domain GAGVSQSPSNKVTEKGKDVELRCDPISGHTALYWYRQSLGQGLEFLIYFQGNSAPDKSGLPSDRFSAERTGGSVSTLTIQRTQQEDSAVYLCASRPTGGVTNEKLFFGSGTQLSVL.

V and J are TRBV5-1 and TRBJ1-3; D gene uncertain. Trimming removed 4 bases from V and 0 bases from J, with 11 bases in between. The CDR3 runs 15 residues. Germline V gene data show CDR1 as SGHRS and CDR2 as YFSETQ. The CDR3 DNA is TGCGCCAGCAGCCCCCAAATGGCCTCTGGAAACACCATATATTTT. This codes for CASSPQMASGNTIYF.

To note about this clone: Because the CDR3 is missing its conserved closing phenylalanine or tryptophan, this is likely a read error. This chain connects TRBV5-6 to TRBJ1-2, with TRBD1 matching 9 bases. Losses at the gene ends were 4 bases for V and 6 bases for J; bases not matched to a gene: 10. CDR3 length: 15 amino acids. From germline, CDR1 is SGHDT and CDR2 YYEEEE. CDR3 DNA sequence: TGTGCCAGCAGCCTCCCCCGGGGACAGGGAGATGGCTACACCCTC. Translation: CASSLPRGQGDGYTL.

CDR3 residues: CASIPEGGNSPLHF. In nucleotides, the CDR3 is TGTGCCAGCATCCCGGAGGGAGGGAATTCACCCCTCCACTTT. This rearrangement joins TRBV5-5 to TRBJ1-6; the D is unclear. The length of the CDR3 is 14 residues. Trimming removed 6 bases at V and 7 bases at J, with 14 bases between. The germline gives CDR1 SGHKS, CDR2 YYEKEE (reference sequence).

This clone has just a few counts. The rearrangement uses TRBV4-1 and TRBJ1-5; D ambiguous. V lost 0 bases and J 5 bases, leaving 11 bases between the germline ends. CDR3 size: 15 residues. CDR1 and CDR2 (germline): MGHRA, YSYEKL. CDR3 DNA sequence: TGCGCCAGCAGCCAAGATGGCGGTAGGCATCAGCCCCAGCATTTT. Its translation: CASSQDGGRHQPQHF.

This clone was seen more than once but under ten times. Other nucleotide sequences in the sample specify the same CDR3. This chain connects TRBV30 to TRBJ1-3; D unclear. Germline V CDR1 and CDR2: GTSNPN, SVGIG (reference sequence). V lost 4 bases and J 4 bases, leaving 5 bases between the germline ends. The CDR3 is 11 residues long. The chain's CDR3 is CAWTWGNTIYF. The CDR3 DNA reads as TGTGCCTGGACGTGGGGAAACACCATATATTTT.

The CDR3 loop is CASSSATGSSNQPQHF. The CDR3 DNA reads as TGTGCCAGCAGCTCCGCGACAGGGAGCAGCAATCAGCCCCAGCATTTT. V usage is TRBV7-9 and J usage is TRBJ1-5; 7 bases match TRBD1. The CDR3 consists of 16 residues. V lost 4 bases, J lost 1 base, and 7 bases stayed unmatched. Germline CDR1 and CDR2: SEHNR and FQNEAQ (reference sequence).

The rearrangement joins TRBV19 to TRBJ2-7; tentatively, D is TRBD1 (6 bases). The V and J ends lost 3 bases and 1 base respectively, with 13 bases between them. Germline assignment: CDR1 LNHDA and CDR2 SQIVND (reference sequence). The CDR3 spans 15 residues. CDR3 loop: CASSIETGPSYEQYF. For the CDR3, the DNA is TGTGCCAGTAGTATTGAGACAGGTCCTTCCTACGAGCAGTACTTC.

The chain is built from TRBV7-8 and TRBJ2-5; 10 nucleotides match TRBD2. Germline V gives CDR1 SGHVS, CDR2 FQNEAQ. This CDR3 is built from 15 residues. Germline trimming cut 0 bases from V and 5 bases from J; bases unmatched to any gene: 3. The CDR3 loop reads CASSLALAGVETQYF. In nucleotides, the CDR3 is TGTGCCAGCAGCTTAGCGCTAGCGGGAGTGGAGACCCAGTACTTC.